This T cell receptor beta chain was found in a study of post-analysis software for immune sequencing data. The CDR3 totals 18 residues. Germline V CDR1 and CDR2: SEHNR, FQNEAQ (reference sequence). Trimming took 4 bases from V and 8 from J; bases not matched to a gene: 17. Libraries were made from TCR beta cDNA, and they carried unique molecular identifiers. TCRdb analysed the PCR reads with MiXCR anew, one entry per CDR3 protein. In the table there are about 160,000 distinct CDR3 sequences, 35% to 40% of which are singletons. The genes are TRBV7-9 and TRBJ2-4, with 10 positions matching TRBD2. The sequences come from blood, collected after autologous hematopoietic stem cell transplantation. This clonotype originated in a girl between 10 and 17 years old with multiple sclerosis. The CDR3 loop is CASSWPDSSGRDFDIQYF. Written as DNA, the CDR3 is TGTGCCAGCAGCTGGCCTGATTCGAGCGGGAGGGACTTTGACATTCAGTACTTC.